This T cell receptor (beta chain) originates from a study of CD8+CD57+ T cells in acquired aplastic anemia. Overall study: Sorted CD4+ and CD8+ cells gave a mean 3.2 ug DNA, range roughly 0.18 to 30 ug. Healthy donor CD4+ cell samples had a mean of roughly 10 million reads. Study-wide findings and caveats: For CD8+ Simpson's diversity, patients and controls showed no significant difference. Patients and controls shared roughly 31 CD8+ CDR3 sequences, highly expressed in patients.

For this clonotype: Its specificity is unknown. Because the CDR3 is missing its conserved closing phenylalanine or tryptophan, this is likely a read error. Because the CDR3's place on the DNA is in doubt, the DNA is left out and the CDR3 is given as listed by TCRdb.

TCR beta VDJ and CDR3 were profiled, and genomic DNA was the template. A single record per CDR3 protein comes from TCRdb applying MiXCR to the reads. This sample yields about 420,000 distinct CDR3 sequences, of which 60% to 80% are seen a single time; 3.5% to 4.5% belongs to the top ten. The CDR3 has 13 residues if both end residues are counted. Germline loops: CDR1 SGHVS, CDR2 FQNEAQ. This chain links TRBV7-8 with TRBJ2-7; the table's D gene call, TRBD2, was not cross checked with the DNA. This receptor was obtained from a human donor in good health, serving as a control. Source material: sorted CD4+, CD8+, or CD8+CD57+ T cells (not recorded which) from PBMCs. CDR3 residues: CASSAVTGENYEQ.